The next 21 T cell receptor beta chains were all read from a single sample in a study of Ad26.COV2.S vaccination and SARS-CoV-2 variants. As to treatment: roughly 20 received Ad26.COV2.S at low or high dose, single or two shots; roughly five received placebo; per-sample allocation not given. Specimen acquisition occurred on day 63 following the initial vaccine or placebo injection. Sequenced by immunoSEQ multiplex PCR; TCRdb stores in-frame clones only, minus some. The table lists around 400,000 clones, approximately 92% of them singletons. The specimen comprised peripheral blood, sampled in a trial of Ad26.COV2.S vaccine versus placebo. The receptors come from a person between 18 and 65 years old who received the Ad26.COV2.S COVID-19 vaccine or a placebo.

The chain couples TRBV29-1 to TRBJ1-2; perhaps TRBD1 as D (5 bases). With 6 bases removed from V and 3 bases from J, the gap between germline ends came to 8 bases. This CDR3 comprises 11 residues. Germline CDR1 and CDR2: SQVTM and ANQGSEA. CDR3 residues: CSVDSYYGYTF. Here the CDR3 DNA reads TGCAGCGTCGACAGTTACTATGGCTACACCTTC.

The chain is built from TRBV7-2 and TRBJ2-5, with 12 bases identical to TRBD2. Trimming at V came to 5 bases and at J to 10 bases, leaving 14 bases not matched to a gene. The CDR3 totals 16 residues. Germline CDR1 is SGHTA and CDR2 is FQGNSA. The CDR3 nucleotides are TGTGCCAGCAGCCCTCTAGCACAGACTAGCGGGAGTGTCCAGTACTTC. As protein: CASSPLAQTSGSVQYF.

The genes are TRBV28 and TRBJ2-7, with D unresolved. The V and J ends lost 4 bases and 1 base respectively, with 11 bases between them. This CDR3 has 14 amino acids. The germline V gene encodes CDR1 MDHEN and CDR2 SYDVKM. The CDR3 loop is CASSSPGRSYEQYF. The CDR3 coding sequence is TGTGCCAGCAGTTCCCCCGGCCGATCCTACGAGCAGTACTTC.

The chain combines TRBV9 with TRBJ1-5, with 7 bases fitting TRBD1. The CDR3 runs to 15 residues. Trimming removed 4 bases from V and 9 bases from J; junction bases left unmatched: 13. Germline assignment: CDR1 SGDLS and CDR2 YYNGEE. The CDR3 region is CASSPQGQDEGPQHF. The CDR3 DNA reads TGTGCCAGCAGCCCCCAAGGACAGGACGAGGGGCCCCAGCATTTT.

This chain links TRBV27 with TRBJ2-2; either TRBD1 or TRBD2 may supply D (5 bases each). Germline V gene lookup returns CDR1 MNHEY and CDR2 SMNVEV (reference sequence). The CDR3 runs 16 residues. The V and J ends lost 6 bases and 2 bases respectively, with 16 bases between them. CDR3 region: CASRGPRHINTGELFF. The DNA for the CDR3 is TGTGCCAGCAGGGGACCCCGACACATAAACACCGGGGAGCTGTTTTTT.

The chain carries TRBV10-3 and TRBJ2-1; 11 bases align to TRBD2. V was clipped by 6 bases and J by 1 base; unmatched bases: 5. The CDR3 runs 16 residues. CDR1 ENHRY and CDR2 SYGVKD come from the germline V gene. CDR3 DNA sequence: TGTGCCATCAGACCCGGGACTAGCGGATCCTACAATGAGCAGTTCTTC. This translates into CAIRPGTSGSYNEQFF.

The chain joins TRBV7-9 to TRBJ2-2, with 7 positions matching TRBD2. CDR1 and CDR2 from the germline V gene are SEHNR and FQNEAQ (reference sequence). V lost 2 bases to trimming and J lost 4 bases; unmatched junction nucleotides: 7. The CDR3 consists of 16 residues. The CDR3: CASSLNTGGVTGELFF. In DNA form, the CDR3 reads TGTGCCAGCAGCTTAAATACGGGAGGAGTCACCGGGGAGCTGTTTTTT.

As regards this clone: This specimen includes other DNA sequences encoding the same CDR3. The rearrangement joins TRBV18 to TRBJ2-5; 16 nucleotides align to TRBD2. V dropped 3 bases and J dropped 1; count of bases not matched to a gene: 2. Germline-derived CDR1 and CDR2 are KGHSH and LQKENI. This CDR3 spans 17 amino acids. The CDR3 DNA sequence: TGTGCCAGCTCACCGGGACTAGCGGGAGGGATCCAAGAGACCCAGTACTTC. It translates to CASSPGLAGGIQETQYF.

CDR3 sequence: CASSSRDRIYNEQFF. The CDR3 DNA sequence: TGTGCCAGCAGTTCCCGGGACAGGATCTACAATGAGCAGTTCTTC. The V and J genes are TRBV27 and TRBJ2-1, with 8 bases aligning to TRBD1. Germline V CDR1 and CDR2: MNHEY, SMNVEV (reference sequence). The CDR3 extends over 15 amino acids. The junction had 5 bases not matched to a gene; V was cut back by 4 bases and J by 3 bases.

The chain uses TRBV9 and TRBJ2-7; TRBD2 matches 10 bases. Unmatched junction bases numbered 6, after V lost 1 base and J lost 2 bases. This CDR3 is 16 amino acids long. Germline CDR1 SGDLS, CDR2 YYNGEE. CDR3 loop: CASSVSSGRSPYEQYF. The CDR3 DNA reads as TGTGCCAGCAGCGTATCTAGCGGGAGATCCCCCTACGAGCAGTACTTC.

CDR3 protein: CASSPNRGWTDTQYF. Here the CDR3 DNA reads TGTGCCAGCTCACCAAACAGGGGGTGGACAGATACGCAGTATTTT. The chain is built from TRBV18 and TRBJ2-3; 8 nucleotides align to TRBD1. V dropped 2 bases and J dropped 3; count of bases not matched to a gene: 4. The CDR3 sequence is 15 residues long. Germline CDR1 and CDR2: KGHSH and LQKENI.

The J gene is TRBJ2-5, the V gene TRBV19; TRBD2 is a possible D gene (6 bases). V lost 2 bases to trimming and J lost 5 bases, with 15 bases between them. Germline CDR1 LNHDA, CDR2 SQIVND (reference sequence). The CDR3 runs to 15 residues. As DNA, the CDR3 is TGTGCCAGTAGTATATTCGGGAGTGGGCGCGAGACCCAGTACTTC. Amino acids: CASSIFGSGRETQYF.

The sample holds one count of this clone. J is TRBJ2-3 and V is TRBV7-6, with D possibly being TRBD2 (5 bases). Germline V gene sequence: CDR1 SGHVS, CDR2 FNYEAQ. The V gene lost 1 base and the J gene lost 0 bases, with 17 bases spanning the gap. The CDR3 totals 18 residues. The CDR3 protein is CASSLEPPHGISTDTQYF. The CDR3 region has the DNA TGTGCCAGCAGCTTAGAACCTCCTCACGGGATAAGCACAGATACGCAGTATTTT.

The V call is TRBV7-2, the J call TRBJ2-7; a possible D gene is TRBD2 (6 bases). The CDR3 extends over 17 amino acids. V gave up 1 base and J gave up 3 bases, with 19 bases separating them. The germline CDR1 and CDR2 sequences are SGHTA and FQGNSA. CDR3 DNA: TGTGCCAGCAGCTTAGATGGGCTGGCGGGATGGGGCTACGAGCAGTACTTC. It translates to CASSLDGLAGWGYEQYF.

The CDR3 protein is CASWAGRGTDTQYF. The CDR3 coding sequence is TGCGCCAGCTGGGCGGGAAGGGGCACAGATACGCAGTATTTT. The chain joins TRBV4-1 to TRBJ2-3, with D possibly TRBD2 on 6 matching bases. Trimming removed 8 bases from V and 1 base from J, with 13 bases in between. CDR1 and CDR2 (germline): MGHRA, YSYEKL. The CDR3 sequence is 14 residues long.

The rearrangement links TRBV19 to TRBJ2-7, with TRBD1 matching 8 bases. The CDR3 runs to 14 residues. V lost 5 bases and J lost 2; bases outside the gene matches: 5. The germline V gene encodes CDR1 LNHDA and CDR2 SQIVND (reference sequence). In DNA, the CDR3 is TGTGCCAGTAGTGTTATACAGGGGGCCTACGAGCAGTACTTC. It specifies CASSVIQGAYEQYF.

A word on this clone: Other DNA sequences in the same sample also yield this CDR3. The CDR3 bases are TGTGCCAGCAGTTTAAGGGAAAAACTGTTTTTT. Translation gives CASSLREKLFF. The V call is TRBV12-3 or TRBV12-4, the J call TRBJ1-4; the D is unclear. The ends were cut back, 2 bases at V and 8 bases at J, with 3 bases in the middle. The CDR3 contains 11 residues.

The chain employs TRBV6-1 and TRBJ2-6; D is unclear. The germline V gene encodes CDR1 MNHNS and CDR2 SASEGT. The CDR3 runs 17 residues. Trimming pared 0 bases from V and 0 bases from J, leaving 9 bases between. The CDR3 region is CASSEALQVSGANVLTF. The CDR3 DNA reads as TGTGCCAGCAGTGAAGCGTTACAAGTCTCTGGGGCCAACGTCCTGACTTTC.

V usage is TRBV2 and J usage is TRBJ2-7, with TRBD1 matching 8 bases. The CDR3 loop spans 13 amino acids. CDR1 SNHLY and CDR2 FYNNEI come from the germline V gene. The V and J ends lost 6 bases and 3 bases, in that order; junction bases with no gene match: 4. The CDR3 region is CASRQGESYEQYF. The CDR3, as DNA: TGTGCCAGCAGACAGGGGGAGAGCTACGAGCAGTACTTC.

The chain combines TRBV27 with TRBJ2-7; 10 bases align to TRBD1. CDR1 is MNHEY and CDR2 is SMNVEV in the germline V gene (reference sequence). CDR3 length: 15 residues. The trim removed 5 bases at V and 4 bases at J, leaving 8 bases unmatched. As DNA, the CDR3 is TGTGCCAGCAGTCAAATGGGACAGGGGCATTACGAGCAGTACTTC. Residues: CASSQMGQGHYEQYF.

J is TRBJ2-1 and V is TRBV19; D remains ambiguous. Germline V gene sequence: CDR1 LNHDA, CDR2 SQIVND (reference sequence). Deletions cut 6 bases from V and 0 bases from J, with 12 bases between. This CDR3 comprises 15 residues. CDR3: CASSGIPISYNEQFF. CDR3 DNA: TGTGCCAGTAGCGGTATCCCTATCTCCTACAATGAGCAGTTCTTC. Filled out from reference TRBV19 and TRBJ2-1, the complete variable domain reads DGGITQSPKYLFRKEGQNVTLSCEQNLNHDAMYWYRQDPGQGLRLIYYSQIVNDFQKGDIAEGYSVSREKKESFPLTVTSAQKNPTAFYLCASSGIPISYNEQFFGPGTRLTVL.